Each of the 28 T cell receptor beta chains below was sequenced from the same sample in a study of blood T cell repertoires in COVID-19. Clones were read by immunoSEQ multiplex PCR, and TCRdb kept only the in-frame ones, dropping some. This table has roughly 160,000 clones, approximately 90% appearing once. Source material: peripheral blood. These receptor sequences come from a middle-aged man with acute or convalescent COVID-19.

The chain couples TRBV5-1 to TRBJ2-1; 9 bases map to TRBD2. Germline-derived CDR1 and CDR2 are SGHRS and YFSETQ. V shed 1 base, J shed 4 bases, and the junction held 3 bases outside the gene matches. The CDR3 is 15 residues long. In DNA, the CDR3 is TGCGCCAGCAGCTTGCTAGCGGGGACATACAATGAGCAGTTCTTC. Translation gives CASSLLAGTYNEQFF.

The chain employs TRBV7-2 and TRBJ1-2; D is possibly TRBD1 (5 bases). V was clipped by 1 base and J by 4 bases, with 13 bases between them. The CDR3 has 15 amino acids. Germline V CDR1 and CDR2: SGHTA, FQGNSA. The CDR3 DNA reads TGTGCCAGCAGCTTAGGGGGCATTGAGTCCTATGGCTACACCTTC. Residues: CASSLGGIESYGYTF.

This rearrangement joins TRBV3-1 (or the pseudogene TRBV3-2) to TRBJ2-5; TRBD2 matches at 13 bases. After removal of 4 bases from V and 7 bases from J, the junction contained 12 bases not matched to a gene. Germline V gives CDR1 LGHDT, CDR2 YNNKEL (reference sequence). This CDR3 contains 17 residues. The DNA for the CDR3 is TGTGCCAGCAGCCCCCCACCACTAGCGGGAGGGCGAGGGACCCAGTACTTC. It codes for CASSPPPLAGGRGTQYF.

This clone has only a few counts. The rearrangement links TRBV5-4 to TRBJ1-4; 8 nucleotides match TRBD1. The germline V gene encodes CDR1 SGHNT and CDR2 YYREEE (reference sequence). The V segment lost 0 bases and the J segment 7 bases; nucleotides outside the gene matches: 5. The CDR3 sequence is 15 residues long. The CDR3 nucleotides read TGTGCCAGCAGCTTGGCCGGGACAGGAGGTGAAAAACTGTTTTTT. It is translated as CASSLAGTGGEKLFF.

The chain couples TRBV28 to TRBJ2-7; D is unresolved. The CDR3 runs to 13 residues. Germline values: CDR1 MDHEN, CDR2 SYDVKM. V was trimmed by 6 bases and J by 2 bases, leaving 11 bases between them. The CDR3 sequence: CASSSSPAYEQYV. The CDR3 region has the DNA TGTGCCAGCAGCTCGTCTCCTGCCTACGAGCAGTACGTC.

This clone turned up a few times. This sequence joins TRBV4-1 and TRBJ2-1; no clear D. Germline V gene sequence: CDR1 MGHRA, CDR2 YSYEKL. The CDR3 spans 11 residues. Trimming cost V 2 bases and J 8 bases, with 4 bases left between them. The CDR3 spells CASSQSDEQFF. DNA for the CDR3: TGCGCCAGCAGCCAATCGGATGAGCAGTTCTTC.

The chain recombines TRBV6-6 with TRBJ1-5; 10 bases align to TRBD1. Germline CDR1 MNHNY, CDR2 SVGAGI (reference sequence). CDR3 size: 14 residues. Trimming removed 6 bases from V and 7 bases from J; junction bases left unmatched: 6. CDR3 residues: CASSHGTGEQPQHF. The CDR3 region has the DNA TGTGCCAGCAGCCACGGGACAGGGGAGCAGCCCCAGCATTTT.

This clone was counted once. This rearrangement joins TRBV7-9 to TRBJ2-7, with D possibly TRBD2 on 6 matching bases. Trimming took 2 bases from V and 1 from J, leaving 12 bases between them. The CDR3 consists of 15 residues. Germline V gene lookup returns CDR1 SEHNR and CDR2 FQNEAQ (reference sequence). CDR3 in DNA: TGTGCCAGCAGCTTAAGGCGGGATACGTCCTACGAGCAGTACTTC. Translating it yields CASSLRRDTSYEQYF.

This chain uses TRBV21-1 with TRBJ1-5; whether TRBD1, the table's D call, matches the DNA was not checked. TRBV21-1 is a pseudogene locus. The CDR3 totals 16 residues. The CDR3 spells CASSNLTVHSNQPQHF. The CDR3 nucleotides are TGTGCCAGCAGCAATTTGACAGTTCATAGCAATCAGCCCCAGCATTTT.

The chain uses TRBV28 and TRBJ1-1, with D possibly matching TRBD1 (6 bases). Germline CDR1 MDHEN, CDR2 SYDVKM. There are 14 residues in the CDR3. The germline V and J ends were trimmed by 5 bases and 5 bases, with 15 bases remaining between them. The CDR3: CASSVGTSGTEAFF. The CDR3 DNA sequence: TGTGCCAGCAGTGTTGGGACATCGGGAACTGAAGCTTTCTTT.

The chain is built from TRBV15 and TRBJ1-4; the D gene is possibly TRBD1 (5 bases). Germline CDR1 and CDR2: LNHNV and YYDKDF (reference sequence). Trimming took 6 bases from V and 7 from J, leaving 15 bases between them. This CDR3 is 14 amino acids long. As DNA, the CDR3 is TGTGCCACCAGTCAACCAAGGGGCGGTGAAAAACTGTTTTTT. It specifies CATSQPRGGEKLFF.

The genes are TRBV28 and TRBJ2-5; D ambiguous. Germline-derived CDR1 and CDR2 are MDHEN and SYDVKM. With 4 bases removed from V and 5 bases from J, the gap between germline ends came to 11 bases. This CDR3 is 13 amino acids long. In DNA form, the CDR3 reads TGTGCCAGCAGTTATAACCGCGCGGAGACCCAGTACTTC. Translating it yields CASSYNRAETQYF.

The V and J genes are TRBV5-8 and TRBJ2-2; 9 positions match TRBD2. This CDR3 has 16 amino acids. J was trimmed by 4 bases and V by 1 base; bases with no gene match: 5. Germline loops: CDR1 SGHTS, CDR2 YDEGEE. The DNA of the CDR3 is TGTGCCAGCAGCTTGTCAAGCGGGGGGATCACCGGGGAGCTGTTTTTT. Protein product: CASSLSSGGITGELFF.

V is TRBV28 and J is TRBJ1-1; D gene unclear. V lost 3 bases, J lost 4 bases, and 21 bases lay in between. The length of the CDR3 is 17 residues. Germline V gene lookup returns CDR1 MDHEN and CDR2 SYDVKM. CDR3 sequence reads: CASSFYPSGSDGTEAFF. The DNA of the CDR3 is TGTGCCAGCAGTTTTTACCCCTCGGGGTCAGATGGCACTGAAGCTTTCTTT.

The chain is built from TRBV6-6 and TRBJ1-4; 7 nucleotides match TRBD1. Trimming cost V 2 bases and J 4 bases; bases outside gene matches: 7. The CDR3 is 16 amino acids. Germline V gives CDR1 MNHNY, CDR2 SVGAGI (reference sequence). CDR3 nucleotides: TGTGCCAGCAGTTACCTTCCGGGACAGCTTAATGAAAAACTGTTTTTT. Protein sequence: CASSYLPGQLNEKLFF.

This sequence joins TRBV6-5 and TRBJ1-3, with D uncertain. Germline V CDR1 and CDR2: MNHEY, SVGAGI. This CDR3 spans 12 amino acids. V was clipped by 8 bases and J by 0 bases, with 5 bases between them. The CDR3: CASLSSGNTIYF. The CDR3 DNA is TGTGCCAGCTTATCCTCTGGAAACACCATATATTTT.

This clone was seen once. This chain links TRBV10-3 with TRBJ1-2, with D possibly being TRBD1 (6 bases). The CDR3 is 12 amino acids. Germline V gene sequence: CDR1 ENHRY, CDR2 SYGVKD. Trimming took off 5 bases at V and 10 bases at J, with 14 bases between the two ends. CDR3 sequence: CAISWDTDFYTF. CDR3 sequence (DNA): TGTGCCATCAGTTGGGACACCGATTTCTACACCTTC.

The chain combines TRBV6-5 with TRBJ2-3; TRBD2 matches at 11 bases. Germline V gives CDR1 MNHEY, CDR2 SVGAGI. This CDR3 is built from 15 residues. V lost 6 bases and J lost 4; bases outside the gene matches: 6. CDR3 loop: CASRLAGAGADTQYF. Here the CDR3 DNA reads TGTGCCAGCAGACTAGCGGGAGCGGGAGCAGATACGCAGTATTTT.

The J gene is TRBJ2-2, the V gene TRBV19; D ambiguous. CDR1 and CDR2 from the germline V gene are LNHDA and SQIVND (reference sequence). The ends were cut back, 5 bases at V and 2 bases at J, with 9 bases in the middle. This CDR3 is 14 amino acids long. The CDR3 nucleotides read TGTGCCAGTAGTTTTGGAGTAAACACCGGGGAGCTGTTTTTT. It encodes CASSFGVNTGELFF.

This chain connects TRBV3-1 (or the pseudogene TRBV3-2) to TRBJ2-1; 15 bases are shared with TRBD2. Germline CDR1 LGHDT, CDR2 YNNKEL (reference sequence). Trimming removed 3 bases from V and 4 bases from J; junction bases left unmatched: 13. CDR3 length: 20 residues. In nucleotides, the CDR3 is TGTGCCAGCAGCCACCTATGGACTAGCGGGAGGGCTCAAGGGTACAATGAGCAGTTCTTC. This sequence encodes CASSHLWTSGRAQGYNEQFF.

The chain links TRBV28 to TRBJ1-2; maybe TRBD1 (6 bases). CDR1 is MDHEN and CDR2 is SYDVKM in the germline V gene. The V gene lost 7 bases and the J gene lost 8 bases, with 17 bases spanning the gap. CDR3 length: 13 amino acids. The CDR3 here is CASTINRESGYTF. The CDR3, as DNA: TGTGCCAGCACAATTAACAGGGAATCGGGCTACACCTTC.

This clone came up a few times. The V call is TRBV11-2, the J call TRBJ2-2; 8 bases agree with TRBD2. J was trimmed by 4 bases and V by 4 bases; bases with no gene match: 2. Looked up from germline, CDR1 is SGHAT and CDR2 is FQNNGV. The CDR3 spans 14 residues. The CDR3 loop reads CASSYRGGTGELFF. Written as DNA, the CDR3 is TGTGCCAGCAGCTACCGGGGGGGCACCGGGGAGCTGTTTTTT.

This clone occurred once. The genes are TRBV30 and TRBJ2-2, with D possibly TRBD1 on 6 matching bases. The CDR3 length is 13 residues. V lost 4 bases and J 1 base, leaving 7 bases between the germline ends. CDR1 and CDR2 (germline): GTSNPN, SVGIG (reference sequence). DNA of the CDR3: TGTGCCTGGATGACAGGGAACACCGGGGAGCTGTTTTTT. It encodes CAWMTGNTGELFF.

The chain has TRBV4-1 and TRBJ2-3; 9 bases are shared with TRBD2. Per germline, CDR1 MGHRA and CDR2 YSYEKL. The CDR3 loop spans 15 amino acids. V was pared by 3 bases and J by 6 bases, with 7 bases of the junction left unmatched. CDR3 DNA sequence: TGCGCCAGCAGCCATAGGACTAGCGCGTCGGATACGCAGTATTTT. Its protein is CASSHRTSASDTQYF.

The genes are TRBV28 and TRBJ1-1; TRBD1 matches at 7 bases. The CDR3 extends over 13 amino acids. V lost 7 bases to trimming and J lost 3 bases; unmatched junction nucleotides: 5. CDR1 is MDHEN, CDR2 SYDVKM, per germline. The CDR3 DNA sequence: TGTGCCAGCATTCGGCAGGGGGACACTGAAGCTTTCTTT. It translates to CASIRQGDTEAFF.

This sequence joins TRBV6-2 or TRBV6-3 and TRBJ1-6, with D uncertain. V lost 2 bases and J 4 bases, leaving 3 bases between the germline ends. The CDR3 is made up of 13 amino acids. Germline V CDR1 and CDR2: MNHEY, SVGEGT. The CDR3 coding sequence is TGTGCCAGCAGTTACCAGTATAATTCACCCCTCCACTTT. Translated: CASSYQYNSPLHF.

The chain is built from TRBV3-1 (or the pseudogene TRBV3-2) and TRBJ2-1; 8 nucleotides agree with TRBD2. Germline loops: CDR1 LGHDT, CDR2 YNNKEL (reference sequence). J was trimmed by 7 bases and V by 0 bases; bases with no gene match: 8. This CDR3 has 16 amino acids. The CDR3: CASSQDVTSVWNEQFF. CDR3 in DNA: TGTGCCAGCAGCCAAGATGTGACTAGCGTTTGGAATGAGCAGTTCTTC.

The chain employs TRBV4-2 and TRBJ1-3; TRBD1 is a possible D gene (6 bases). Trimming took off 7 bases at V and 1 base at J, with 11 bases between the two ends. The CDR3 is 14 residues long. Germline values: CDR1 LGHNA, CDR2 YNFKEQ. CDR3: CASKTQGSGNTIYF. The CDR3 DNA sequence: TGTGCCAGCAAAACACAGGGATCTGGAAACACCATATATTTT.